The rows below give T cell receptor beta chains drawn from one sample of a study of blood T cell repertoires in COVID-19. The method was immunoSEQ multiplex PCR; TCRdb's version includes in-frame clones alone and lacks a portion of them. The sample holds a few hundred thousand clones; roughly 91% are singletons and the top ten take approximately 1.2%. The specimen sequenced was PBMCs or T cells enriched from blood (not recorded which). These receptors originate from a woman aged 18 to 35 who had recovered from COVID-19. Both conserved end residues are part of each CDR3. The order of the fields is J gene, D gene, clone size, V gene, CDR3 DNA, CDR3 protein. A D gene is named only where the DNA matches it firmly. Not all rows give a size; the values are once, few, many and, for expanded clones, a class.

>TRBJ2-1|TRBD1|NA|TRBV3-1/TRBV3-2
TGTGCCAGCAGCCAAGACCCCCGCCGGGACAGCTTCACAATGAGGCAGTTCTTC
CASSQDPRRDSFTMRQFF
>TRBJ1-4|TRBD1|once|TRBV9
TGTGCCAGCAGCGTCCGGGACAGGGGTCCCTTTATCGGTGAAAAACTGTTTTTT
CASSVRDRGPFIGEKLFF
>TRBJ2-5|TRBD2|NA|TRBV11-2
TGTGCCAGCAGGTCAGTGTGGCGGGAGCAAGAGACCCAGTACTTC
CASRSVWREQETQYF
>TRBJ1-1|NA|NA|TRBV6-5
TGTGCCAGCAGTTACGGGGGTACAGGGAGAAACACTGAAGCTTTCTTT
CASSYGGTGRNTEAFF
>TRBJ2-2|TRBD1|NA|TRBV28
TGTGCCAGCAGTGCCAGTCCCGGGACAGGGTCCGGGGAGCTGTTTTTT
CASSASPGTGSGELFF
>TRBJ1-1|NA|NA|TRBV18
TGTGCCAGCTCACCAAGGGAAGGGGGTGAAGCTTTCTTT
CASSPREGGEAFF
>TRBJ2-7|TRBD1|NA|TRBV27
TGTGCCAGCAGTTTGGGGACAGGGACAGCCTACGAGCAGTACTTC
CASSLGTGTAYEQYF
>TRBJ1-2|TRBD1|NA|TRBV11-2
TGTGCCAGCAGCTTACAGGGACAGGGGTATGGCTACACCTTC
CASSLQGQGYGYTF
>TRBJ1-4|NA|NA|TRBV12-3/TRBV12-4
TGTGCCAGCAGTCCTTCGACAGATGAAAAACTGTTTTTT
CASSPSTDEKLFF
>TRBJ2-7|NA|NA|TRBV2
TGTGCCAGCAGTGAAGAGGGGTTAAGCTCCTACGAGCAGTACTTC
CASSEEGLSSYEQYF
>TRBJ1-5|NA|NA|TRBV19
TGTGCCTCCCAAGGGGGGGTGGGCAATCAGCCCCAGCATTTT
CASQGGVGNQPQHF
>TRBJ2-7|TRBD1|NA|TRBV7-8
TGTGCCAGCAGCAGAAGACAGGGTGGCTACGAGCAGTACTTC
CASSRRQGGYEQYF
>TRBJ2-2|NA|NA|TRBV28
TGTGCCAGCAGCCCCAACAGGGTTGGAACCGGGGAGCTGTTTTTT
CASSPNRVGTGELFF
>TRBJ1-2|TRBD1|NA|TRBV15
TGTGCCACCAGCATAGACAGGGACTATGGCTACACCTTC
CATSIDRDYGYTF
>TRBJ1-4|NA|NA|TRBV30
TGTGCCTGTCCTAAGACAGTAGATAATGAAAAACTGTTTTTT
CACPKTVDNEKLFF
>TRBJ2-3|NA|NA|TRBV19
TGTGCCAGTAGTATAGACGTCAGGAGCACAGATACGCAGTATTTT
CASSIDVRSTDTQYF
>TRBJ1-3|NA|NA|TRBV13
TGTGCCAGCAGCGGTACGTGGAGCCAAGGAGGAAACACCATATATTTT
CASSGTWSQGGNTIYF
>TRBJ2-7|NA|NA|TRBV6-5
TGTGCCAGCTCTTTTTCCGGGGTTCGGGGGAACGAGCAGTACTTC
CASSFSGVRGNEQYF
>TRBJ1-1|NA|NA|TRBV4-1
TGCGCCAGCAGCCAAGTTACAGCGAACACTGAAGCTTTCTTT
CASSQVTANTEAFF
>TRBJ2-2|TRBD1|NA|TRBV7-3
TGTGCCAGCAGCCCGGACAGGACGAACACCGGGGAGCTGTTTTTT
CASSPDRTNTGELFF
>TRBJ1-2|TRBD1|NA|TRBV6-6
TGTGCCAGCAGTTACTCGAAGGAGGGGGCGCGGCGTGGCTACACCTTC
CASSYSKEGARRGYTF
>TRBJ2-5|NA|NA|TRBV28
TGTGCCAGCAGTTTGGCCCACCAAGAGACCCAGTACTTC
CASSLAHQETQYF
>TRBJ1-1|NA|NA|TRBV5-4
TGTGCCAGCAGCCCCAACCTTCGGGGCGCGGGAGACACTGAAGCTTTCTTT
CASSPNLRGAGDTEAFF
>TRBJ2-5|TRBD2|NA|TRBV5-1
TGCGCCAGCAGACCAATAGCGGGGGAATCCCAAGAGACCCAGTACTTC
CASRPIAGESQETQYF
>TRBJ1-1|NA|once|TRBV2
TGTGCCAGCAGTGATTCCAACTTGTTCACTGAAGCTTTCTTT
CASSDSNLFTEAFF
>TRBJ1-1|NA|NA|TRBV11-2
TGTGCCAGCAGCCTCAGGGACACTGAAGCTTTCTTT
CASSLRDTEAFF
>TRBJ1-1|NA|NA|TRBV2
TGTGCCAGCATAATAGCCTATAACACTGAAGCTTTCTTT
CASIIAYNTEAFF
>TRBJ1-2|TRBD1|NA|TRBV5-8
TGTGCCAGCAGCCGGAGAGTCGGGGACAGACCTTATGGCTACACCTTC
CASSRRVGDRPYGYTF
>TRBJ1-5|NA|NA|TRBV7-8
TGTGCCAGCAGCTTAGGGGAGGGGTGGCGCAATCAGCCCCAGCATTTT
CASSLGEGWRNQPQHF
>TRBJ2-3|NA|NA|TRBV7-6
TGTGCCAGCAGCCCCTCGACACCTATCACAGATACGCAGTATTTT
CASSPSTPITDTQYF
>TRBJ1-2|TRBD1|NA|TRBV7-9
TGTGCCAGCAGCTCCCGGGACAGGGGTAGTAGGGGCTACACCTTC
CASSSRDRGSRGYTF
>TRBJ2-7|NA|once|TRBV3-1/TRBV3-2
TGTGCCAGCAGCCTCTACCGGGGGTTTTCCTACGAGCAGTACTTC
CASSLYRGFSYEQYF
>TRBJ2-1|NA|NA|TRBV11-3
TGTGCCAGCAGCTCACAGGCCCTAGAGCAGTTCTTC
CASSSQALEQFF
>TRBJ1-2|TRBD1|NA|TRBV9
TGTGCCAGCAGCGAGGGGACAGGGGGCTATGGCTACACCTTC
CASSEGTGGYGYTF
>TRBJ1-4|NA|NA|TRBV9
TGTGCCAGCAGCGCCCGACAATCGAATAATGAAAAACTGTTTTTT
CASSARQSNNEKLFF
>TRBJ2-2|NA|NA|TRBV3-1/TRBV3-2
TGTGCCAGCAGCCCCACGGGGGGGACAGAGAACACCGGGGAGCTGTTTTTT
CASSPTGGTENTGELFF
>TRBJ2-7|TRBD2|NA|TRBV5-1
TGCGCCAGCAGCGCCCTAGCGGAGAGTGGCTACGAGCAGTACTTC
CASSALAESGYEQYF
>TRBJ1-6|TRBD1|NA|TRBV28
TGTGCCAGCGGCACAGGGGACGAGCTATCACCCCTCCACTTT
CASGTGDELSPLHF
>TRBJ1-2|TRBD1|NA|TRBV4-1
TGCGCCAGCACCAGTTTACAGGGGAACTATGGCTACACCTTC
CASTSLQGNYGYTF
>TRBJ1-1|NA|NA|TRBV7-8
TGTGCCAGCAGCTTAGGGGAGGTGTCTGAAGCTTTCTTT
CASSLGEVSEAFF
>TRBJ1-5|TRBD1|NA|TRBV9
TGTGCCAGCAGCTTTCAGACAGGGCCACACTATAGCAATCAGCCCCAGCATTTT
CASSFQTGPHYSNQPQHF
>TRBJ1-1|TRBD1|NA|TRBV6-5
TGTGCCAGCAGTTACGAGACAGGGATTTCATCTGAAGCTTTCTTT
CASSYETGISSEAFF
>TRBJ1-4|TRBD1|NA|TRBV9
TGTGCCAGCAGCGACCGGGACAGGGCAGAAAAACTGTTTTTT
CASSDRDRAEKLFF
>TRBJ1-1|NA|NA|TRBV30
TGTGCCTGGGGTCGGGTCTACTCCAGGGAGGACACTGAAGCTTTCTTT
CAWGRVYSREDTEAFF
>TRBJ2-1|TRBD1|NA|TRBV7-2
TGTGCCAGCAGCAGTACAGGGGTTGATCGGTTCTTC
CASSSTGVDRFF
>TRBJ2-2|NA|NA|TRBV5-6
TGTGCCAGCACCCCGGGGGACCGAGACACCGGGGAGCTGTTTTTT
CASTPGDRDTGELFF
>TRBJ1-6|TRBD1|NA|TRBV6-6
TGTGCCAGCGGACCCTCCGAGACAGGGGTCTCACCCCTCCACTTT
CASGPSETGVSPLHF
>TRBJ2-2|NA|NA|TRBV27
TGTGCCAGCAGATTCGGGGTCACCGGGGAGCTGTTTTTT
CASRFGVTGELFF
>TRBJ2-1|NA|NA|TRBV4-1
TGCGCCAGCAGCCCGTCGCGGTCGGCTGAGCAGTTCTTC
CASSPSRSAEQFF
>TRBJ1-2|NA|NA|TRBV7-9
TGTGCCAGCAGTGCGGCCGGGCAGGGAGGGGACACCTTC
CASSAAGQGGDTF
>TRBJ2-2|NA|once|TRBV10-3
TGTGCCATCACCCCTACAGATACGAACACCGGGGAGCTGTTTTTT
CAITPTDTNTGELFF
>TRBJ1-1|NA|NA|TRBV6-5
TGTGCCAGCAGCCCACGGACAGAGACGGACACTGAAGCTTTCTTT
CASSPRTETDTEAFF